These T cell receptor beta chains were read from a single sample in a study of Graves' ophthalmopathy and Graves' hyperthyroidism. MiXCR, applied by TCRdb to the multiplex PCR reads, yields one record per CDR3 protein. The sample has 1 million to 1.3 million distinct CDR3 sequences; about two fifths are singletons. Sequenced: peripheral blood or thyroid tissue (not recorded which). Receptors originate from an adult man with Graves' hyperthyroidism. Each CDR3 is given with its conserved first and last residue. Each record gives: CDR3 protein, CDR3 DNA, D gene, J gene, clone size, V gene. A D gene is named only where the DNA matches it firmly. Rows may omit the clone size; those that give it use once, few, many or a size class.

cdr3_aa: CASSPQLDSSGANVLTF
cdr3_nt: TGTGCCAGCAGCCCTCAGCTAGACAGTTCTGGGGCCAACGTCCTGACTTTC
d_call: -
j_call: TRBJ2-6
clone_size: -
v_call: TRBV4-2

cdr3_aa: CASSSSQQQPQHF
cdr3_nt: TGTGCCAGCAGCTCCTCGCAGCAACAGCCCCAGCATTTT
d_call: -
j_call: TRBJ1-5
clone_size: -
v_call: TRBV7-6

cdr3_aa: CASSQWGWEPQHF
cdr3_nt: TGTGCCAGCAGCCAATGGGGGTGGGAGCCCCAGCATTTT
d_call: -
j_call: TRBJ1-5
clone_size: many
v_call: TRBV7-9

cdr3_aa: CASRSSLGGGLNEQYF
cdr3_nt: TGTGCCAGCAGAAGCAGCTTAGGAGGGGGGCTCAACGAGCAGTACTTC
d_call: -
j_call: TRBJ2-7
clone_size: -
v_call: TRBV4-2

cdr3_aa: CASSQDVGGLANEQYF
cdr3_nt: TGCGCCAGCAGCCAAGATGTGGGGGGGCTAGCGAACGAGCAGTACTTC
d_call: -
j_call: TRBJ2-7
clone_size: -
v_call: TRBV4-3

cdr3_aa: CASSLKTTGEEGYTF
cdr3_nt: TGTGCCAGCAGCTTAAAAACGACAGGGGAGGAAGGCTACACCTTC
d_call: TRBD1
j_call: TRBJ1-2
clone_size: many
v_call: TRBV7-9

cdr3_aa: CAISPTWGALNSGNTIYF
cdr3_nt: TGTGCCATCAGCCCCACCTGGGGGGCCCTTAACTCTGGAAACACCATATATTTT
d_call: -
j_call: TRBJ1-3
clone_size: -
v_call: TRBV10-3

cdr3_aa: CSAAGGFSNQPQHF
cdr3_nt: TGCAGTGCAGCCGGGGGGTTTAGCAATCAGCCCCAGCATTTT
d_call: -
j_call: TRBJ1-5
clone_size: many
v_call: TRBV20-1

cdr3_aa: CASSDSTGEQYF
cdr3_nt: TGTGCCAGCAGCGACTCGACCGGGGAGCAGTACTTC
d_call: -
j_call: TRBJ2-7
clone_size: -
v_call: TRBV6-5

cdr3_aa: CASKDRGLEGHTF
cdr3_nt: TGTGCCAGCAAGGACAGGGGGCTAGAAGGCCACACCTTC
d_call: TRBD1
j_call: TRBJ1-2
clone_size: -
v_call: TRBV25-1

cdr3_aa: CALDLASRETQYF
cdr3_nt: TGTGCCCTAGACCTTGCGTCCCGAGAGACCCAGTACTTC
d_call: -
j_call: TRBJ2-5
clone_size: -
v_call: TRBV6-6

cdr3_aa: CAIPDNPSGNTIYF
cdr3_nt: TGCGCCATCCCGGACAACCCCTCTGGAAACACCATATATTTT
d_call: -
j_call: TRBJ1-3
clone_size: -
v_call: TRBV10-1

cdr3_aa: CASSLTGAGYEQYF
cdr3_nt: TGTGCCAGCAGCTTGACAGGGGCCGGCTACGAGCAGTACTTC
d_call: TRBD1
j_call: TRBJ2-7
clone_size: many
v_call: TRBV5-6

cdr3_aa: CAISESLDNSYNSPLHF
cdr3_nt: TGTGCCATCAGTGAGTCTCTTGATAACTCCTATAATTCACCCCTCCACTTT
d_call: -
j_call: TRBJ1-6
clone_size: many
v_call: TRBV10-3

cdr3_aa: CASSRPLAGAQETQYF
cdr3_nt: TGTGCCAGCAGTAGACCTCTAGCGGGGGCCCAAGAGACCCAGTACTTC
d_call: TRBD2
j_call: TRBJ2-5
clone_size: -
v_call: TRBV7-2

cdr3_aa: CSGGISGRAGWTQYF
cdr3_nt: TGCAGCGGGGGGATTAGCGGGAGGGCCGGTTGGACGCAGTATTTT
d_call: TRBD2
j_call: TRBJ2-3
clone_size: -
v_call: TRBV29-1

cdr3_aa: CASSVGQLRTRNYGYTF
cdr3_nt: TGTGCCAGCAGTGTCGGACAGCTTCGCACTCGGAACTATGGCTACACCTTC
d_call: -
j_call: TRBJ1-2
clone_size: once
v_call: TRBV14

cdr3_aa: CASSRDRGMDQPQHF
cdr3_nt: TGTGCCAGCAGCCGGGACAGGGGCATGGATCAGCCCCAGCATTTT
d_call: TRBD1
j_call: TRBJ1-5
clone_size: -
v_call: TRBV7-2

cdr3_aa: CSATGGDFRSQTEAFF
cdr3_nt: TGCAGTGCAACCGGGGGGGACTTTAGATCGCAAACTGAAGCTTTCTTT
d_call: -
j_call: TRBJ1-1
clone_size: many
v_call: TRBV20-1

cdr3_aa: CASSLASQSSYEQYF
cdr3_nt: TGTGCCAGCAGTTTAGCCAGCCAAAGCTCCTACGAGCAGTACTTC
d_call: -
j_call: TRBJ2-7
clone_size: many
v_call: TRBV28

cdr3_aa: CASSAWTGKDF
cdr3_nt: TGTGCCAGCAGTGCATGGACAGGGAAGGACTTC
d_call: TRBD1
j_call: TRBJ1-2
clone_size: -
v_call: TRBV7-9

cdr3_aa: CSVRTTGGRTDTQYF
cdr3_nt: TGCAGCGTGCGGACGACAGGGGGCCGCACAGATACGCAGTATTTT
d_call: TRBD1
j_call: TRBJ2-3
clone_size: -
v_call: TRBV29-1

cdr3_aa: CAISERGGTRNYNSPLHF
cdr3_nt: TGTGCCATCAGTGAGAGGGGTGGGACCCGTAACTATAATTCACCCCTCCACTTT
d_call: -
j_call: TRBJ1-6
clone_size: once
v_call: TRBV10-3

cdr3_aa: CASSQLEASNEKLFF
cdr3_nt: TGTGCCAGCAGCCAGTTGGAGGCGTCTAATGAAAAACTGTTTTTT
d_call: -
j_call: TRBJ1-4
clone_size: many
v_call: TRBV7-2

cdr3_aa: CASTLGAGSGYGYTF
cdr3_nt: TGTGCCAGCACCCTTGGCGCGGGGTCCGGCTATGGCTACACCTTC
d_call: -
j_call: TRBJ1-2
clone_size: many
v_call: TRBV6-6

cdr3_aa: CASSPGTSGDLGELFF
cdr3_nt: TGCGCCAGCAGCCCCGGGACTAGCGGAGACCTCGGGGAGCTGTTTTTT
d_call: TRBD2
j_call: TRBJ2-2
clone_size: -
v_call: TRBV5-1

cdr3_aa: CSSGVGTGAKSSYEQYF
cdr3_nt: TGCAGCAGTGGGGTGGGGACAGGGGCGAAGAGCTCCTACGAGCAGTACTTC
d_call: TRBD1
j_call: TRBJ2-7
clone_size: -
v_call: TRBV29-1

cdr3_aa: CASSPRQGPSYEQYF
cdr3_nt: TGTGCCAGTAGTCCTCGACAGGGCCCTTCCTACGAGCAGTACTTC
d_call: TRBD1
j_call: TRBJ2-7
clone_size: -
v_call: TRBV19

cdr3_aa: CASSPKDRQNTEAFF
cdr3_nt: TGTGCCAGCTCACCGAAGGACAGACAGAACACTGAAGCTTTCTTT
d_call: -
j_call: TRBJ1-1
clone_size: -
v_call: TRBV25-1